The 28 T cell receptor beta chains listed next were all sequenced from one sample in a study of blood T cell repertoires in COVID-19. The protocol was immunoSEQ multiplex PCR, while the TCRdb copy is restricted to in-frame clones and leaves out a portion. The repertoire includes approximately 230,000 clones, approximately 84% of them detected once, and about 15% sits in the top ten. The sequenced sample was PBMCs or T cells enriched from blood (not recorded which). All receptors derive from a middle-aged man who had recovered from COVID-19.

This clone was recorded a few times. This chain joins TRBV5-5 and TRBJ1-3, with no clear D. The CDR3 runs 12 residues. CDR1 SGHKS and CDR2 YYEKEE come from the germline V gene (reference sequence). Trimming took off 8 bases at V and 0 bases at J, with 6 bases between the two ends. CDR3 in amino acids: CASTVSGNTIYF. The CDR3 bases are TGTGCCAGTACAGTCTCTGGAAACACCATATATTTT.

V and J are TRBV27 and TRBJ2-7; D gene uncertain. CDR1 is MNHEY and CDR2 is SMNVEV in the germline V gene (reference sequence). Trimming cost V 0 bases and J 0 bases, with 6 bases left between them. The CDR3 consists of 14 residues. The CDR3 DNA reads TGTGCCAGCAGTTTATCCAGGCTCTCCTACGAGCAGTACTTC. Translating gives CASSLSRLSYEQYF.

This clone has just one count. The chain combines TRBV6-1 with TRBJ1-1; D remains ambiguous. The germline gives CDR1 MNHNS, CDR2 SASEGT. There are 14 residues in the CDR3. Trimming removed 2 bases at V and 4 bases at J, with 11 bases between. CDR3 sequence reads: CASSESGSLTEAFF. CDR3 in DNA: TGTGCCAGCAGTGAATCGGGGTCCCTCACTGAAGCTTTCTTT.

This clone has just a few counts. The chain combines TRBV6-5 with TRBJ1-5; no reliable D call. Per germline, CDR1 MNHEY and CDR2 SVGAGI. The CDR3 is 13 amino acids. Between the trimmed V and J ends, which lost 2 bases and 4 bases, there was a span of 6 bases. The CDR3 DNA reads TGTGCCAGCAGTTACGAGCTTAATCAGCCCCAGCATTTT. Protein: CASSYELNQPQHF.

This chain joins TRBV7-9 and TRBJ2-1; D gene uncertain. CDR1 is SEHNR and CDR2 is FQNEAQ in the germline V gene (reference sequence). Between the trimmed V and J ends, which lost 5 bases and 12 bases, there was a span of 14 bases. CDR3 length equals 12 residues. The CDR3 nucleotides read TGTGCCAGCAGCCTAAACCATTTCGCGCAGTTCTTC. Translated, it gives CASSLNHFAQFF. The whole variable domain, remainder taken from reference TRBV7-9 and TRBJ2-1, is DTGVSQNPRHKITKRGQNVTFRCDPISEHNRLYWYRQTLGQGPEFLTYFQNEAQLEKSRLLSDRFSAERPKGSFSTLEIQRTEQGDSAMYLCASSLNHFAQFFGPGTRLTVL.

For this clone: Other DNA sequences within the sample encode an identical CDR3. The V and J genes are TRBV27 and TRBJ1-2, with D unclear. Germline V lookup: CDR1 MNHEY, CDR2 SMNVEV (reference sequence). This CDR3 comprises 13 residues. Trimming stripped 3 bases from V and 2 bases from J, with 7 bases between. The DNA of the CDR3 is TGTGCCAGCAGTTTTAGAGGGAACTATGGCTACACCTTC. It specifies CASSFRGNYGYTF.

The rearrangement joins TRBV6-5 to TRBJ2-3; a weak D match, TRBD2 (5 bases). The V gene's germline CDR1 is MNHEY and CDR2 SVGAGI. Trimming removed 7 bases at V and 6 bases at J, with 20 bases between. This CDR3 region has 15 residues. CDR3 loop: CASKTEGGHLDTQYF. As DNA, the CDR3 is TGTGCCAGCAAAACCGAGGGCGGGCACCTGGATACGCAGTATTTT.

The chain carries TRBV5-1 and TRBJ1-4; 8 nucleotides agree with TRBD1. V shed 4 bases, J shed 7 bases, and the junction held 6 bases outside the gene matches. Germline V gene sequence: CDR1 SGHRS, CDR2 YFSETQ. The CDR3 is 14 residues long. The CDR3 DNA reads TGCGCCAGCAGCACCGGGACAGGCGGTGAAAAACTGTTTTTT. Its protein product is CASSTGTGGEKLFF.

This CDR3 reads CSASSGGKNIQYF. CDR3 nucleotide sequence: TGCAGTGCTAGTTCGGGAGGCAAAAACATTCAGTACTTC. The chain couples TRBV20-1 to TRBJ2-4, with 7 bases aligning to TRBD2. The ends lost 3 bases at V and 3 bases at J; junction bases unmatched: 2. Germline-derived CDR1 and CDR2 are DFQATT and SNEGSKA (reference sequence). This CDR3 contains 13 residues.

The J gene is TRBJ1-2, the V gene TRBV7-5. TRBV7-5 is termed a pseudogene. The CDR3 is 15 residues long. This chain's CDR3 is CVRRNLLPRLHGYTF. In DNA, the CDR3 is TGTGTCAGAAGAAATTTGCTCCCGAGGCTGCATGGCTACACCTTC.

This clone was recorded only once. The V and J genes are TRBV5-1 and TRBJ1-1, with 9 nucleotides matching TRBD1. This CDR3 region has 12 residues. The junction had 1 base not matched to a gene; V was cut back by 3 bases and J by 7 bases. Germline values: CDR1 SGHRS, CDR2 YFSETQ. The CDR3 bases are TGCGCCAGCAGCTGGGGACAGGGTGAAGCTTTCTTT. Amino acid sequence: CASSWGQGEAFF. The full variable domain, rest sourced from reference TRBV5-1 and TRBJ1-1, is KAGVTQTPRYLIKTRGQQVTLSCSPISGHRSVSWYQQTPGQGLQFLFEYFSETQRNKGNFPGRFSGRQFSNSRSEMNVSTLELGDSALYLCASSWGQGEAFFGQGTRLTVV.

The chain has TRBV11-3 and TRBJ2-1, with TRBD2 as a possible D gene (5 bases). V lost 0 bases and J 7 bases, leaving 7 bases between the germline ends. The CDR3 has 13 residues. From germline, CDR1 is SGHNT and CDR2 YENEEA. This CDR3 is CASSLESGNEQFF. The CDR3 nucleotides read TGTGCCAGCAGCTTAGAAAGCGGAAATGAGCAGTTCTTC.

This chain links TRBV3-1 (or the pseudogene TRBV3-2) with TRBJ1-5, with 10 bases identical to TRBD1. Germline V gene lookup returns CDR1 LGHDT and CDR2 YNNKEL (reference sequence). V dropped 4 bases and J dropped 4; count of bases not matched to a gene: 1. The CDR3 consists of 14 residues. In DNA form, the CDR3 reads TGTGCCAGCAGCCGGGACAGGGGTAATCAGCCCCAGCATTTT. It encodes CASSRDRGNQPQHF.

This clone was detected only once. The chain joins TRBV7-2 to TRBJ2-7; TRBD2 matches 8 bases. J was trimmed by 0 bases and V by 2 bases; bases with no gene match: 15. The CDR3 contains 19 residues. Germline-derived CDR1 and CDR2 are SGHTA and FQGNSA. The CDR3 nucleotides are TGTGCCAGCAGCTTAAGGGTAGCGGGATCAACCGAAAGCTCCTACGAGCAGTACTTC. It codes for CASSLRVAGSTESSYEQYF.

The rearrangement links TRBV18 to TRBJ1-1, with 8 bases that match TRBD1. The junction had 3 bases not matched to a gene; V was cut back by 6 bases and J by 3 bases. The CDR3 spans 13 residues. Germline values: CDR1 KGHSH, CDR2 LQKENI. The DNA for the CDR3 is TGTGCCAGCTCGATGACAGGGGACACTGAAGCTTTCTTT. It codes for CASSMTGDTEAFF.

This clone appeared a single time. The chain couples TRBV3-1 (or the pseudogene TRBV3-2) to TRBJ2-2; maybe TRBD2 (5 bases). The CDR3 totals 15 residues. The germline V and J ends were trimmed by 3 bases and 2 bases, with 10 bases remaining between them. The germline V gene has CDR1 LGHDT and CDR2 YNNKEL (reference sequence). The CDR3, as DNA: TGTGCCAGCAGCCATAGGACTCTTAACACCGGGGAGCTGTTTTTT. As protein: CASSHRTLNTGELFF.

The rearrangement links TRBV4-3 to TRBJ1-6; 7 positions agree with TRBD1. The V gene end was trimmed by 4 bases and the J gene end by 7 bases; junction bases not matched to a gene: 4. The germline CDR1 and CDR2 sequences are LGHNA and YSLEER. The CDR3 totals 14 residues. The CDR3 protein is CASSLDRRNSPLHF. The DNA of the CDR3 is TGCGCCAGCAGCCTGGACAGGAGGAATTCACCCCTCCACTTT.

This clone has only one observation. The gene calls are TRBV5-1 and TRBJ1-4, with 9 bases lining up with TRBD1. The CDR3 is 14 residues long. Germline lookup yields CDR1 SGHRS and CDR2 YFSETQ. V lost 4 bases and J lost 6; bases outside the gene matches: 4. CDR3 in DNA: TGCGCCAGCAGCATGGGACAGGGAGATGAAAAACTGTTTTTT. It codes for CASSMGQGDEKLFF.

The genes are TRBV6-5 and TRBJ2-4, with TRBD1 identical over 7 bases. Losses at the gene ends were 2 bases for V and 6 bases for J; bases not matched to a gene: 10. This CDR3 is 16 amino acids long. Germline CDR1 reads MNHEY; CDR2 reads SVGAGI. The CDR3 DNA reads as TGTGCCAGCAGTTACCCTCCGGACCAGGGGGTAAACATTCAGTACTTC. Translation gives CASSYPPDQGVNIQYF.

J is TRBJ2-3 and V is TRBV19, with 10 positions matching TRBD2. V shed 2 bases, J shed 5 bases, and the junction held 10 bases outside the gene matches. Germline CDR1 is LNHDA and CDR2 is SQIVND (reference sequence). The CDR3 consists of 17 residues. The CDR3 DNA is TGTGCCAGTAGTATAAAGGGAGCGGGAGGGCCTAAAGATACGCAGTATTTT. Translated: CASSIKGAGGPKDTQYF.

In its sample, this clone was seen a few times. The CDR3 nucleotides are TGTGCCAGCAGACCCACGAGAAATTCACCCCTCCACTTT. Protein product: CASRPTRNSPLHF. The genes are TRBV28 and TRBJ1-6; D gene uncertain. V dropped 6 bases and J dropped 7 bases, with 10 bases sitting between them. The CDR3 contains 13 residues. CDR1 and CDR2 (germline): MDHEN, SYDVKM.

V and J are TRBV19 and TRBJ1-5; TRBD1 matches at 7 bases. V lost 5 bases, J lost 9 bases, and 10 bases stayed unmatched. The germline V gene has CDR1 LNHDA and CDR2 SQIVND (reference sequence). The CDR3 is made up of 14 amino acids. The CDR3 region is CASSLDRVQRPQHF. The CDR3 DNA sequence: TGTGCCAGTAGTCTTGACAGGGTCCAGCGGCCCCAGCATTTT.

The DNA for the CDR3 is TGTGCCAGTAACGGGTGGGACAGGGGAAATCAGCCCCAGCATTTT. This encodes CASNGWDRGNQPQHF. The chain joins TRBV19 to TRBJ1-5; 10 bases fit TRBD1. The germline V gene encodes CDR1 LNHDA and CDR2 SQIVND (reference sequence). CDR3 length equals 15 residues. V was clipped by 7 bases and J by 4 bases; unmatched bases: 7. The full variable domain, completed using reference TRBV19 and TRBJ1-5, is DGGITQSPKYLFRKEGQNVTLSCEQNLNHDAMYWYRQDPGQGLRLIYYSQIVNDFQKGDIAEGYSVSREKKESFPLTVTSAQKNPTAFYLCASNGWDRGNQPQHFGDGTRLSIL.

This clone was seen more than once but under ten times. This chain uses TRBV2 with TRBJ2-7; 7 bases line up with TRBD1. The trim removed 6 bases at V and 2 bases at J, leaving 4 bases unmatched. The CDR3 has 13 amino acids. The germline CDR1 and CDR2 sequences are SNHLY and FYNNEI. The chain's CDR3 is CASRGQITYEQYF. The DNA of the CDR3 is TGTGCCAGCAGGGGACAGATCACCTACGAGCAGTACTTC.

In its sample, this clone was seen once. The CDR3 DNA reads TGCGCCAGCAGCCAAGTCGCAGGGAACGGCAATCAGCCCCAGCATTTT. As protein: CASSQVAGNGNQPQHF. The chain is built from TRBV4-3 and TRBJ1-5, with D possibly being TRBD1 (5 bases). This CDR3 is 16 amino acids long. The V and J ends lost 1 base and 2 bases respectively, with 12 bases between them. CDR1 and CDR2 (germline): LGHNA, YSLEER.

The table lists this clone with a count of one. The chain joins TRBV18 to TRBJ1-4, with 7 bases aligning to TRBD1. Germline loops: CDR1 KGHSH, CDR2 LQKENI. Trimming took 3 bases from V and 6 from J; bases not matched to a gene: 7. The CDR3 has 15 residues. The DNA for the CDR3 is TGTGCCAGCTCACCGGCGGGACAGCCTTATGAAAAACTGTTTTTT. Translating it yields CASSPAGQPYEKLFF. Complete variable domain (other parts from reference TRBV18 and TRBJ1-4): NAGVMQNPRHLVRRRGQEARLRCSPMKGHSHVYWYRQLPEEGLKFMVYLQKENIIDESGMPKERFSAEFPKEGPSILRIQQVVRGDSAAYFCASSPAGQPYEKLFFGSGTQLSVL.

This clone was observed once. The CDR3 spells CASSLGSSGLRAEAFF. The CDR3 DNA is TGTGCCAGCAGCTTAGGCTCATCAGGGCTAAGGGCTGAAGCTTTCTTT. This chain connects TRBV11-1 to TRBJ1-1; D might be TRBD1 (5 bases). The length of the CDR3 is 16 residues. V was shortened by 1 base and J by 6 bases, with 18 bases between the two germline ends. Germline V CDR1 and CDR2: SGHAT, FQDESV (reference sequence).

V and J are TRBV18 and TRBJ2-7; tentatively, D is TRBD1 (6 bases). The CDR3 loop spans 13 amino acids. V shed 3 bases and J shed 4 bases, with 10 bases lying between them. CDR1 is KGHSH and CDR2 is LQKENI in the germline V gene. This CDR3 is CASSPTQGYEQYF. CDR3 sequence (DNA): TGTGCCAGCTCACCTACACAGGGTTACGAGCAGTACTTC.